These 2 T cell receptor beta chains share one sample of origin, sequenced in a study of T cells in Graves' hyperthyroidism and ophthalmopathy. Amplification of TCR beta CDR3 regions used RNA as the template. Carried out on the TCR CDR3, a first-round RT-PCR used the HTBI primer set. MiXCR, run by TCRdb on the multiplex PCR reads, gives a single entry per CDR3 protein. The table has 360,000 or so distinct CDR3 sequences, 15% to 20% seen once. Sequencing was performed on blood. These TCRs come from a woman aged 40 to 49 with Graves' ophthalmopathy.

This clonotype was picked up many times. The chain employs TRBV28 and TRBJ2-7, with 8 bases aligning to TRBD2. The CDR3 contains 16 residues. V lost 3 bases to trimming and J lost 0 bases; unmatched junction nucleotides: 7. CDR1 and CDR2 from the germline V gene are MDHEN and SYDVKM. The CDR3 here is CASSLTLAGLSYEQYF. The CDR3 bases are TGTGCCAGCAGTTTGACTCTAGCGGGTCTCTCCTACGAGCAGTACTTC.

DNA of the CDR3: TGTGCCAGCAGCGCATGGACAGGGGGCGAGACCCAGTACTTC. It encodes CASSAWTGGETQYF. The chain has TRBV11-2 and TRBJ2-5; 11 bases are a match to TRBD1. This CDR3 has 14 residues. After removal of 5 bases from V and 5 bases from J, the junction contained 4 bases not matched to a gene. Germline V lookup: CDR1 SGHAT, CDR2 FQNNGV.